This TCR beta chain is drawn from a study of blood T cell repertoires in COVID-19. Here immunoSEQ multiplex PCR was the method, and the copy in TCRdb shows in-frame clones only, minus some. The sample holds some 270,000 clones, around 81% seen once. V was trimmed by 1 base and J by 3 bases, leaving 8 bases between them. The CDR3 has 14 amino acids. Per the germline V gene, CDR1 is SGHTA and CDR2 is FQGNSA. The chain couples TRBV7-2 to TRBJ2-3; D might be TRBD2 (5 bases). This clonotype originated in a middle-aged man who had recovered from COVID-19. The sequencing input was PBMCs or T cells enriched from blood (not recorded which). As DNA, the CDR3 is TGTGCCAGCAGCTTAGGTCCGGGGACAGATACGCAGTATTTT. Translated, it gives CASSLGPGTDTQYF.